Each of the 18 T cell receptor beta chains below was sequenced from the same sample in a study of early T cells in non-severe SARS-CoV-2 infection. TCRdb independently ran MiXCR on the 5' RACE reads; one entry per CDR3 protein. The sample holds approximately 84,000 distinct CDR3 sequences; approximately 15% are singletons and the top ten take 5.5%. The sequencing sample was made of whole blood. The receptor source for this set is an adult who was a healthcare worker with PCR-confirmed SARS-CoV-2 infection or an uninfected control (not recorded which).

This clonotype was observed many times. The chain recombines TRBV20-1 with TRBJ2-1, with TRBD2 as a possible D gene (6 bases). The CDR3 consists of 15 residues. V was clipped by 3 bases and J by 9 bases, with 21 bases between them. Germline assignment: CDR1 DFQATT and CDR2 SNEGSKA (reference sequence). DNA for the CDR3: TGCAGTGCTAGTGGGAGGTTTACTCTACGGAGTGAGCAGTTCTTC. It codes for CSASGRFTLRSEQFF.

This clonotype has a count of ten or more. The rearrangement links TRBV6-1 to TRBJ2-3; weak D call: TRBD1 (6 bases). Germline V CDR1 and CDR2: MNHNS, SASEGT. V was trimmed by 6 bases and J by 2 bases, leaving 12 bases between them. CDR3 length: 14 amino acids. CDR3 bases: TGTGCCAGCAGGGATCCGGGACACACAGATACGCAGTATTTT. It specifies CASRDPGHTDTQYF.

This clonotype was detected only a few times. The J gene is TRBJ2-3, the V gene TRBV20-1; 7 nucleotides line up with TRBD2. V trimming: 1 base; J trimming: 3 bases; junction bases outside the gene matches: 4. The CDR3 is 14 amino acids. In germline, CDR1 is DFQATT, CDR2 SNEGSKA (reference sequence). Written as DNA, the CDR3 is TGCAGTGCTAGAGGGAGGCGGGAGACAGATACGCAGTATTTT. Translation: CSARGRRETDTQYF.

The rearrangement uses TRBV4-1 and TRBJ2-7, with TRBD1 matching 9 bases. V shed 1 base, J shed 2 bases, and the junction held 6 bases outside the gene matches. The germline V gene encodes CDR1 MGHRA and CDR2 YSYEKL. This CDR3 spans 16 amino acids. The CDR3 region has the DNA TGCGCCAGCAGCCAAGCTACAGGGGGCTCCACCTACGAGCAGTACTTC. Protein product: CASSQATGGSTYEQYF.

This clonotype showed up just a few times. The CDR3 here is CASSTFLNEKLFF. CDR3 DNA sequence: TGTGCCAGCAGCACGTTCCTTAATGAAAAACTGTTTTTT. The rearrangement links TRBV21-1 to TRBJ1-4. TRBV21-1 is a known pseudogene. This CDR3 contains 13 residues.

This clonotype was recorded at least ten times. V is TRBV11-2 and J is TRBJ2-3; tentatively, D is TRBD2 (5 bases). CDR1 is SGHAT, CDR2 FQNNGV, per germline. This CDR3 region has 12 residues. V was cut by 7 bases and J by 4 bases, with 9 bases left in between. This chain's CDR3 is CASKRVADTQYF. The CDR3 DNA reads TGTGCCAGCAAGAGGGTGGCAGATACGCAGTATTTT.

This chain joins TRBV5-6 and TRBJ2-1; 7 bases match TRBD1. This CDR3 contains 14 residues. V gave up 2 bases and J gave up 10 bases; unmatched junction bases: 9. From germline, CDR1 is SGHDT and CDR2 YYEEEE. The CDR3: CASSLVDRVREQFF. The CDR3 DNA sequence: TGTGCCAGCAGCTTAGTCGACAGGGTGCGGGAGCAGTTCTTC.

This clonotype turned up a few times. This chain uses TRBV7-9 with TRBJ1-1; D perhaps matches TRBD1 (5 bases). In germline, CDR1 is SEHNR, CDR2 FQNEAQ (reference sequence). Trimming removed 5 bases from V and 8 bases from J, with 15 bases in between. The CDR3 spans 13 residues. CDR3 protein: CASSHLGAQEAFF. As DNA, the CDR3 is TGTGCCAGCAGCCACTTAGGGGCACAAGAAGCTTTCTTT.

Of note for this clonotype: This may arise from a read error, as a much more abundant clone is one base away. The chain employs TRBV7-6 and TRBJ2-5; D is uncertain. Germline V gives CDR1 SGHVS, CDR2 FNYEAQ. The CDR3 runs 12 residues. V lost 8 bases, J lost 5 bases, and 12 bases lay in between. Written as DNA, the CDR3 is TGTGCCAGCCAGCGCTTTGGGGAGACCCAGTACTTC. It specifies CASQRFGETQYF. Variable domain in full (rest from reference TRBV7-6 and TRBJ2-5): GAGVSQSPRYKVTKRGQDVALRCDPISGHVSLYWYRQALGQGPEFLTYFNYEAQQDKSGLPNDRFSAERPEGSISTLTIQRTEQRDSAMYRCASQRFGETQYFGPGTRLLVL.

The rearrangement links TRBV21-1 to TRBJ2-7; the D call in the table, TRBD2, was not verified against the DNA. TRBV21-1 counts as a pseudogene. The CDR3 spans 15 residues. For the CDR3, the DNA is TGTGCCAGCAGCAACCCTAGCGGGCCGGCCTACGAGCAGTACTTC. Protein sequence: CASSNPSGPAYEQYF.

The V and J genes are TRBV12-3 or TRBV12-4 and TRBJ1-3, with D unresolved. The CDR3 spans 8 residues. V shed 9 bases and J shed 7 bases, with 1 base lying between them. The CDR3 protein is CARNTIYF. DNA for the CDR3: TGTGCCAGGAACACCATATATTTT.

This clonotype was picked up a small number of times. V gene TRBV6-2 or TRBV6-3 combines with J gene TRBJ1-4; no firm D call. The CDR3 loop spans 15 amino acids. Trimming cost V 6 bases and J 7 bases, with 18 bases left between them. Per germline, CDR1 MNHEY and CDR2 SVGEGT. CDR3 sequence: CASRRKILGGEKLFF. The CDR3 DNA follows: TGTGCCAGCAGACGGAAGATCTTGGGAGGTGAAAAACTGTTTTTT.

The rearrangement links TRBV12-3 or TRBV12-4 to TRBJ2-2, with 7 bases that match TRBD1. The CDR3 spans 17 residues. V was clipped by 3 bases and J by 8 bases; unmatched bases: 15. The CDR3 nucleotides read TGTGCCAGCAGTTTCCCCGGACAGGACACCCTTCCGGGGGAGCTGTTTTTT. Amino acid sequence: CASSFPGQDTLPGELFF.

This clonotype was detected a few times. This chain uses TRBV6-5 with TRBJ2-3; TRBD2 is a possible D gene (6 bases). Trimming cost V 5 bases and J 2 bases, with 11 bases left between them. This CDR3 region has 14 residues. Germline assignment: CDR1 MNHEY and CDR2 SVGAGI. This chain's CDR3 is CASSAAGFTDTQYF. The CDR3 nucleotides are TGTGCCAGCAGTGCGGCGGGGTTCACAGATACGCAGTATTTT.

This clonotype was found a few times. The genes are TRBV11-2 and TRBJ1-1; 7 nucleotides match TRBD1. J gave up 1 base and V 3 bases, and 2 bases lay outside the gene matches. The CDR3 covers 14 residues. Germline V lookup: CDR1 SGHAT, CDR2 FQNNGV. The CDR3 loop reads CASSLGQPNTEAFF. The CDR3, as DNA: TGTGCCAGCAGCTTGGGACAGCCGAACACTGAAGCTTTCTTT.

The J gene is TRBJ1-1, the V gene TRBV28, with unresolved D. Trimming pared 3 bases from V and 1 base from J, leaving 9 bases between. Per germline, CDR1 MDHEN and CDR2 SYDVKM. The CDR3 is 14 amino acids. CDR3 in DNA: TGTGCCAGCAGTTTTCCCCCGACGAACACTGAAGCTTTCTTT. Protein: CASSFPPTNTEAFF.

In its sample, this clonotype was seen many times. An end of the junction does not agree with germline; a read error may underlie this. The chain recombines TRBV20-1 with TRBJ2-7; D remains ambiguous. The CDR3 is 11 amino acids. Germline V gives CDR1 DFQATT, CDR2 SNEGSKA (reference sequence). CDR3 amino acids: CSARDSYEQYF. CDR3 sequence (DNA): TGCAGTGCTCGAGACTCCTACGAGCAGTACTTC.

As DNA, the CDR3 is TGTGCCAGCAGTTCCGAGGTGGGGCCAGAGACCCAGTACTTC. It specifies CASSSEVGPETQYF. The rearrangement links TRBV27 to TRBJ2-5; D might be TRBD1 (5 bases). Germline CDR1 and CDR2: MNHEY and SMNVEV (reference sequence). The CDR3 consists of 14 residues. V was cut by 4 bases and J by 4 bases, with 13 bases left in between.